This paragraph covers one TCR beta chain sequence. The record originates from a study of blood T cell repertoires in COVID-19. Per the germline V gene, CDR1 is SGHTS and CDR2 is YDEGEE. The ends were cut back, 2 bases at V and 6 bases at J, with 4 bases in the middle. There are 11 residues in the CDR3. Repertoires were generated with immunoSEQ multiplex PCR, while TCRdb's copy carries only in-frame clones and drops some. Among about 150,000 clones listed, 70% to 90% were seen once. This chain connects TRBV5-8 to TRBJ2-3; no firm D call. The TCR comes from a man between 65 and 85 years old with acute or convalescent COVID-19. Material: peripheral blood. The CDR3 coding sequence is TGTGCCAGCAGCTTCCCTGATACGCAGTATTTT. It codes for CASSFPDTQYF.